A selection of T cell receptor beta chains follows, all from one sample in a study of spatial heterogeneity in lung cancer. TCRdb re-analysed the 5' RACE reads in MiXCR, keeping a single row per CDR3 protein. The data hold about 94,000 distinct CDR3 sequences, with roughly 21% observed a single time. The sample was PBMCs, taken at follow-up. These receptors were collected from a male donor with early-stage non-small cell lung cancer. CDR3s include the opening cysteine and the closing phenylalanine or tryptophan. The D gene is left open where the match is weak. A clone size is listed for some rows: how often the clone was seen (once, few, many), or a class if it is expanded.

>TRBV7-6|TRBJ2-2|NA|NA
CASEVTPGGNTGELFF
TGTGCCAGCGAAGTCACCCCAGGAGGGAACACCGGGGAGCTGTTTTTT
>TRBV30|TRBJ1-2|many|TRBD1
CAWIGQGVNGYTF
TGTGCCTGGATAGGGCAGGGGGTGAATGGCTACACCTTC
>TRBV2|TRBJ1-5|NA|NA
CASSDRVGSTRSYSNQPQHF
TGTGCCAGCAGTGACAGGGTAGGATCGACCCGCTCTTATAGCAATCAGCCCCAGCATTTT
>TRBV6-1|TRBJ2-5|NA|TRBD1
CASSEEYQGALFQETQYF
TGTGCCAGCAGTGAAGAATATCAGGGGGCGCTTTTCCAAGAGACCCAGTACTTC
>TRBV18|TRBJ2-1|few|TRBD2
CASSPRRLAGVADEQFF
TGTGCCAGCTCACCACGGCGGCTAGCGGGAGTTGCGGATGAGCAGTTCTTC
>TRBV7-6|TRBJ2-5|NA|TRBD1
CASSQLTGEIQTQYF
TGTGCCAGCAGCCAACTGACAGGGGAAATACAGACCCAGTACTTC
>TRBV20-1|TRBJ2-1|NA|NA
CSAIDPGRPNEQFF
TGCAGTGCTATAGATCCCGGGCGACCCAATGAGCAGTTCTTC
>TRBV6-2/TRBV6-3|TRBJ1-1|few|NA
CASSDPMNTEAFF
TGTGCCAGCTCCGACCCCATGAACACTGAAGCTTTCTTT
>TRBV2|TRBJ2-5|NA|TRBD1
CASSGLQGSGRETQYF
TGTGCCAGCAGTGGTCTACAGGGGTCGGGAAGAGAGACCCAGTACTTC
>TRBV19|TRBJ1-2|few|NA
CASSIGGGQRNYGYTF
TGTGCCAGTAGTATAGGAGGAGGACAGCGAAACTATGGCTACACCTTC
>TRBV12-3/TRBV12-4|TRBJ2-7|few|NA
CASSRPGGSYEQYF
TGTGCCAGCAGTCGTCCAGGGGGGTCCTACGAGCAGTACTTC
>TRBV28|TRBJ2-5|few|NA
CASSSSPTETQYF
TGTGCCAGCAGTTCCTCCCCTACGGAGACCCAGTACTTC
>TRBV10-3|TRBJ1-4|NA|NA
CAISEDIEKLFF
TGTGCCATCAGTGAAGATATTGAAAAACTGTTTTTT
>TRBV29-1|TRBJ1-1|NA|NA
CSVDSGMNTEAFF
TGCAGCGTTGACTCAGGCATGAACACTGAAGCTTTCTTT
>TRBV28|TRBJ2-5|NA|TRBD1
CASSPLGQEKQETQYF
TGTGCCAGCAGTCCCCTGGGACAGGAGAAACAAGAGACCCAGTACTTC
>TRBV27|TRBJ1-2|few|NA
CASRATRQYGYTF
TGTGCCAGCAGGGCCACAAGACAGTATGGCTACACCTTC
>TRBV13|TRBJ2-3|many|NA
CASSHRLDTQYF
TGTGCCAGCAGCCACAGGCTAGATACGCAGTATTTT
>TRBV4-2|TRBJ1-1|NA|TRBD1
CASSPPGTDEAFF
TGTGCCAGCAGCCCCCCCGGGACAGATGAAGCTTTCTTT
>TRBV9|TRBJ2-5|NA|TRBD2
CASSYGLERGRETQYF
TGTGCCAGCAGCTATGGACTCGAGCGGGGGAGGGAGACCCAGTACTTC
>TRBV5-1|TRBJ1-3|NA|NA
CASSLISGSGSGNTIYF
TGCGCCAGCAGCTTGATTTCGGGGTCGGGCTCTGGAAACACCATATATTTT
>TRBV10-3|TRBJ1-2|NA|NA
CAISDTAIYGYTF
TGTGCCATCAGTGATACAGCAATCTATGGCTACACCTTC
>TRBV5-8|TRBJ2-1|many|NA
CASSFEGINNEQFF
TGTGCCAGCAGCTTTGAGGGAATCAACAATGAGCAGTTCTTC
>TRBV7-2|TRBJ2-1|few|NA
CASTPDSSYNEQFF
TGTGCCAGCACCCCAGATAGCTCCTACAATGAGCAGTTCTTC
>TRBV10-1|TRBJ2-1|NA|NA
CASSAGTNNEQFF
TGCGCCAGCAGTGCCGGGACCAACAATGAGCAGTTCTTC
>TRBV9|TRBJ2-2|many|TRBD2
CASSPGGGSGELFF
TGTGCCAGCAGCCCGGGGGGTGGTTCCGGGGAGCTGTTTTTT
>TRBV9|TRBJ2-2|NA|TRBD2
CASSATPLGAGNPGELFF
TGTGCCAGCAGCGCCACACCGCTCGGAGCGGGGAATCCCGGGGAGCTGTTTTTT
>TRBV6-2/TRBV6-3|TRBJ1-4|few|NA
CASSYSATGRPEF
TGTGCCAGCAGTTACTCGGCTACCGGGAGACCGGAGTTT
>TRBV2|TRBJ2-3|NA|TRBD2
CASMEREVRTDTQYF
TGTGCCAGCATGGAGCGGGAGGTCCGTACAGATACGCAGTATTTT
>TRBV5-1|TRBJ2-7|few|TRBD2
CASSLAPAGTTYEQYF
TGCGCCAGCAGCTTGGCCCCAGCGGGAACCACCTACGAGCAGTACTTC
>TRBV6-1|TRBJ2-1|many|TRBD2
CASSEVAGGLNEQFF
TGTGCCAGCAGTGAAGTTGCGGGGGGGCTCAATGAGCAGTTCTTC
>TRBV6-2/TRBV6-3|TRBJ2-3|NA|NA
CASRMGASTDTQYF
TGTGCCAGCAGAATGGGAGCTAGCACAGATACGCAGTATTTT
>TRBV29-1|TRBJ2-1|few|NA
CSVEPGSQYNEFVF
TGCAGCGTTGAGCCGGGCAGCCAATACAATGAGTTTGTCTTC
>TRBV24-1|TRBJ1-1|few|NA
CATRDSVNTEAFF
TGTGCCACCAGGGACAGTGTGAACACTGAAGCTTTCTTT
>TRBV6-1|TRBJ1-2|few|NA
CASGDSRSYTF
TGTGCCAGCGGTGACAGTCGAAGCTACACCTTC
>TRBV7-9|TRBJ2-4|NA|NA
CASSFERERGENIQYF
TGTGCCAGCAGCTTCGAACGGGAGAGAGGGGAAAACATTCAGTACTTC
>TRBV6-5|TRBJ1-1|NA|NA
CASSSHRDLNTEAFF
TGTGCCAGCAGCTCTCACCGGGACTTGAACACTGAAGCTTTCTTT
>TRBV20-1|TRBJ2-1|few|NA
CSAASPAFNNEQFF
TGCAGTGCCGCATCGCCGGCGTTTAACAATGAGCAGTTCTTC
>TRBV24-1|TRBJ1-5|few|NA
CATSDYSGQPQHF
TGTGCCACCAGTGATTATAGCGGGCAGCCCCAGCATTTT
>TRBV29-1|TRBJ2-5|few|NA
CSVTITGETQYF
TGCAGCGTTACCATTACAGGAGAGACCCAGTACTTC
>TRBV4-1|TRBJ1-4|NA|TRBD1
CASSQDRVANEKLFF
TGCGCCAGCAGCCAGGACAGGGTGGCTAATGAAAAACTGTTTTTT
>TRBV12-5|TRBJ1-6|NA|NA
CASAPESRVSPLHF
TGTGCTAGTGCCCCTGAATCGAGGGTCTCACCCCTCCACTTT
>TRBV27|TRBJ1-5|many|NA
CASSLTGVQPQHF
TGTGCCAGCAGTTTAACTGGGGTCCAGCCCCAGCATTTT
>TRBV14|TRBJ1-2|once|NA
CASSQQQNYGYTF
TGTGCCAGCAGTCAACAGCAAAACTATGGCTACACCTTC
>TRBV24-1|TRBJ2-3|NA|NA
CATAKRAADTQYF
TGTGCCACCGCCAAGCGGGCGGCAGATACGCAGTATTTT
>TRBV20-1|TRBJ2-5|NA|TRBD1
CSAKNRGQETQYF
TGCAGTGCTAAGAACAGGGGGCAAGAGACCCAGTACTTC
>TRBV12-3/TRBV12-4|TRBJ1-2|NA|NA
CASSSDRSYGYTF
TGTGCCAGCAGCTCCGACAGGAGCTATGGCTACACCTTC
>TRBV20-1|TRBJ1-1|many|NA
CSATTGNTEAFF
TGCAGTGCTACGACAGGGAACACTGAAGCTTTCTTT
>TRBV10-3|TRBJ2-1|NA|TRBD2
CAISRGTSGYNEQFF
TGTGCCATCAGTCGGGGGACTAGCGGATACAATGAGCAGTTCTTC
>TRBV19|TRBJ1-5|NA|NA
CASSRQDSGSNQPQHF
TGTGCCAGTAGTCGACAGGATTCGGGGAGCAATCAGCCCCAGCATTTT
>TRBV12-3/TRBV12-4|TRBJ2-1|few|TRBD1
CASTRDRGYNEQFF
TGTGCCAGCACCCGGGACAGGGGATACAATGAGCAGTTCTTC
>TRBV6-2/TRBV6-3|TRBJ2-2|NA|TRBD1
CASSSSPGQSLLANTGELFF
TGTGCCAGCAGTTCCTCACCGGGACAGTCACTCTTGGCGAACACCGGGGAGCTGTTTTTT
>TRBV7-2|TRBJ2-3|few|TRBD2
CASSFLPSGGRSDTQYF
TGTGCCAGCAGCTTCCTACCTAGCGGGGGGCGTTCAGATACGCAGTATTTT
>TRBV5-1|TRBJ1-1|NA|NA
CASGVGGQNTEAFF
TGCGCCAGCGGAGTTGGGGGACAGAACACTGAAGCTTTCTTT
>TRBV27|TRBJ1-2|NA|NA
CASSLGAGEVGGYTF
TGTGCCAGCAGTTTAGGGGCAGGGGAAGTCGGTGGCTACACCTTC
>TRBV7-6|TRBJ1-4|few|NA
CASSPDRGVNEKLFF
TGTGCCAGCAGCCCGGATCGGGGGGTTAATGAAAAACTGTTTTTT
>TRBV27|TRBJ2-5|NA|NA
CASRRRRDSQETQYF
TGTGCCAGCAGAAGGAGGAGGGACAGCCAAGAGACCCAGTACTTC
>TRBV6-5|TRBJ1-1|few|NA
CASSYGGAEAFF
TGTGCCAGCAGTTATGGTGGGGCTGAAGCTTTCTTT